These T cell receptor beta chains were read from a single sample in a study of blood T cell repertoires in COVID-19. Sequenced by immunoSEQ multiplex PCR; TCRdb stores in-frame clones only, minus some. The sample includes more than 12,000 clones, around nine tenths of them seen just once. Sequencing was done on a sample of peripheral blood. Receptor source: a human donor in a cohort sampled during active COVID-19. Each CDR3 is given with its conserved first and last residue. The D gene is left open where the match is weak. Part of the rows lack a size; the others show once, few, many or a class for expanded clones.

J gene | clone size | V gene | D gene | CDR3 protein | CDR3 DNA
TRBJ2-6 | - | TRBV7-2 | - | CASSLDWSGANVLTF | TGTGCCAGCAGCTTAGACTGGTCTGGGGCCAACGTCCTGACTTTC
TRBJ2-5 | - | TRBV6-1 | - | CASSEAQGRVETQYF | TGTGCCAGCAGTGAAGCGCAGGGCAGGGTGGAGACCCAGTACTTC
TRBJ1-1 | - | TRBV6-5 | - | CASRNWWAFF | TGTGCCAGCAGAAACTGGTGGGCTTTCTTT
TRBJ1-1 | - | TRBV7-2 | TRBD1 | CASSLDRLRSTEAFF | TGTGCCAGCAGCTTGGACAGGTTGAGGAGCACTGAAGCTTTCTTT
TRBJ2-5 | - | TRBV6-6 | TRBD1 | CASSPLGQDEYQETQYF | TGTGCCAGCAGTCCTCTCGGACAGGACGAGTACCAAGAGACCCAGTACTTC
TRBJ2-3 | - | TRBV7-2 | - | CASSLWGLPADTQYF | TGTGCCAGCAGCTTATGGGGCCTCCCCGCAGATACGCAGTATTTT
TRBJ1-3 | - | TRBV9 | - | CASSDSSGNTIYF | TGTGCCAGCAGTGACAGCTCTGGAAACACCATATATTTT
TRBJ2-2 | - | TRBV4-1 | - | CASSPPGKAGELFF | TGCGCCAGCAGCCCCCCGGGTAAGGCCGGGGAGCTGTTTTTT
TRBJ2-3 | - | TRBV3-1/TRBV3-2 | - | CASSQANTDTQYF | TGTGCCAGCAGCCAAGCTAACACAGATACGCAGTATTTT
TRBJ2-2 | - | TRBV4-3 | - | CASSPPGGYIPGELFF | TGCGCCAGCAGCCCTCCGGGGGGCTATATACCCGGGGAGCTGTTTTTT
TRBJ1-1 | - | TRBV11-2 | - | CASSLRGVRYMNTEAFF | TGTGCCAGCAGCTTACGGGGGGTCAGATATATGAACACTGAAGCTTTCTTT
TRBJ2-7 | - | TRBV28 | TRBD1 | CASSVTGGSVPYEQYF | TGTGCCAGCAGTGTAACAGGGGGCTCCGTCCCCTACGAGCAGTACTTC
TRBJ2-1 | once | TRBV11-2 | TRBD1 | CASSFEGQEQFF | TGTGCCAGCAGCTTTGAGGGACAGGAGCAGTTCTTC
TRBJ1-2 | - | TRBV27 | - | CASSTIRGAVYTF | TGTGCCAGCAGTACCATAAGGGGTGCTGTCTACACCTTC
TRBJ2-6 | - | TRBV7-8 | - | CASSVEVILSGANVLTF | TGTGCCAGCAGCGTCGAAGTGATACTCTCTGGGGCCAACGTCCTGACTTTC
TRBJ1-5 | - | TRBV19 | - | CASSISGYPGQPQHF | TGTGCCAGTAGTATTTCCGGTTATCCAGGTCAGCCCCAGCATTTT
TRBJ2-7 | - | TRBV5-6 | TRBD1 | CASSFSSGRGNEQYF | TGTGCCAGCAGCTTCTCTTCGGGCAGGGGGAACGAGCAGTACTTC
TRBJ1-2 | - | TRBV28 | TRBD1 | CASFPGQDFYGYTF | TGTGCCAGCTTCCCGGGACAGGATTTCTATGGCTACACCTTC
TRBJ2-2 | - | TRBV6-2/TRBV6-3 | - | CASSYSFGILNTGELFF | TGTGCCAGCAGTTACTCGTTCGGGATCCTGAACACCGGGGAGCTGTTTTTT
TRBJ2-5 | - | TRBV4-2 | TRBD2 | CASSPGLADQETQYF | TGTGCCAGCAGCCCGGGACTAGCGGATCAAGAGACCCAGTACTTC